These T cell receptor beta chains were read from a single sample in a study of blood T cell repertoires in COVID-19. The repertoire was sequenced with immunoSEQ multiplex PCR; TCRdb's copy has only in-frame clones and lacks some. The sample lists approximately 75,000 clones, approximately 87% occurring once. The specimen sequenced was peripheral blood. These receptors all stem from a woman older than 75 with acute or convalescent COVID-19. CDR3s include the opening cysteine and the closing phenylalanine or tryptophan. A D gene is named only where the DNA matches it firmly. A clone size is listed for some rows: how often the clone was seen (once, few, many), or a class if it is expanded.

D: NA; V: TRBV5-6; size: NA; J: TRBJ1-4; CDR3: CASSQVVVGRNEKLFF; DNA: TGTGCCAGCAGCCAAGTGGTTGTGGGGAGAAATGAAAAACTGTTTTTT
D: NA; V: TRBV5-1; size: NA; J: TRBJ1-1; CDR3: CASSLGSRAGWTEAFF; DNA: TGCGCCAGCAGCTTGGGCTCCAGGGCCGGTTGGACTGAAGCTTTCTTT
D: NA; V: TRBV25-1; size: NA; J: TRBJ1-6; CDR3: CASSDSLDSPLHF; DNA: TGTGCCAGCAGTGATTCCCTAGATTCACCCCTCCACTTT
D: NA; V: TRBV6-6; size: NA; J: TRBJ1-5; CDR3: CASSIRGWDQPQHF; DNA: TGTGCCAGCAGTATAAGGGGTTGGGATCAGCCCCAGCATTTT
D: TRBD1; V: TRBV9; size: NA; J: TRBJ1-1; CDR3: CASSGDRGGEAFF; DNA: TGTGCCAGCAGCGGGGACAGGGGCGGCGAAGCTTTCTTT
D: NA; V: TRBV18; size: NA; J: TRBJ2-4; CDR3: CASSPGRREALLAKNIQYF; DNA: TGTGCCAGCTCACCGGGTAGAAGGGAGGCTCTACTAGCCAAAAACATTCAGTACTTC
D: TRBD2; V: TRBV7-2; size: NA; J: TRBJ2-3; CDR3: CASSTQLAGRTDTQYF; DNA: TGTGCCAGCAGCACCCAACTAGCGGGGCGCACAGATACGCAGTATTTT
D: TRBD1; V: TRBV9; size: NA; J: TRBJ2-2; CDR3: CASSTGANTGELFF; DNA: TGTGCCAGCTCGACAGGGGCGAACACCGGGGAGCTGTTTTTT
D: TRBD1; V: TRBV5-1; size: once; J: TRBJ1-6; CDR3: CASSVGGTGGSPLHF; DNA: TGCGCCAGCAGCGTGGGCGGGACAGGGGGCTCACCCCTCCACTTT
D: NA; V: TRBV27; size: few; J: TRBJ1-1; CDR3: CASSFGIQGNTEAFF; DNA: TGTGCCAGCAGTTTCGGTATACAGGGGAACACTGAAGCTTTCTTT
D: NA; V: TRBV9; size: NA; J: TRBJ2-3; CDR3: CASSPGTRTDTQYF; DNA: TGTGCCAGCAGCCCCGGGACTCGCACAGATACGCAGTATTTT
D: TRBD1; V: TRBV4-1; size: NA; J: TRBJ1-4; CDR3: CASSQEEERQGRAKLFF; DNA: TGCGCCAGCAGCCAAGAAGAGGAGCGACAGGGTAGGGCAAAACTGTTTTTT
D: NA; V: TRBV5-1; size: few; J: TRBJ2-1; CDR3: CASSPRGGSPTDEQFF; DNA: TGCGCCAGCAGCCCGCGGGGCGGAAGCCCGACCGATGAGCAGTTCTTC
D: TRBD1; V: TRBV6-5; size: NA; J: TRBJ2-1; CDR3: CASTQGASYNEQFF; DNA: TGTGCCAGCACTCAGGGGGCCTCCTACAATGAGCAGTTCTTC
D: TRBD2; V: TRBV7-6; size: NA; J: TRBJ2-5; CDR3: CASSLAAPSGLETQYF; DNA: TGTGCCAGCAGCTTAGCGGCGCCTAGCGGCCTAGAGACCCAGTACTTC
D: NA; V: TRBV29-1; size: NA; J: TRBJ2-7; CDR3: CSEHSRPKTGRRYEQYF; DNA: TGCAGCGAACATTCCAGACCCAAGACAGGGAGGAGATACGAGCAGTACTTC
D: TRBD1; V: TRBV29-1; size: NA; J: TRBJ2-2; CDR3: CSVRTGGNTGELFF; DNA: TGCAGCGTCCGGACAGGGGGGAACACCGGGGAGCTGTTTTTT
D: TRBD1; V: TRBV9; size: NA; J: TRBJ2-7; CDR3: CASSVGQAVTYEQYF; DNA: TGTGCCAGCAGCGTCGGACAGGCCGTAACCTACGAGCAGTACTTC
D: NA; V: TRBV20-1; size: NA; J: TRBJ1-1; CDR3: CSAMGRTEAFF; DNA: TGCAGTGCTATGGGCAGGACTGAAGCTTTCTTT
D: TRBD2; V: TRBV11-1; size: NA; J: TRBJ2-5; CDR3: CASSRLAGGFGETQYF; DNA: TGTGCCAGCAGTCGACTAGCGGGGGGGTTCGGAGAGACCCAGTACTTC
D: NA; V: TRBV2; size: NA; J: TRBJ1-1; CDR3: CASSAQGSTEAFF; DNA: TGTGCCAGCAGCGCACAGGGAAGCACTGAAGCTTTCTTT
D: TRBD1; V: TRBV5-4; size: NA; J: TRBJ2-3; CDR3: CASSLGGRGLTDTQYF; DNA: TGTGCCAGCAGCTTGGGGGGAAGGGGGCTAACAGATACGCAGTATTTT
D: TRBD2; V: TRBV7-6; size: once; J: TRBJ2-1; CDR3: CASSLAPSGNMGEQFF; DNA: TGTGCCAGCAGCTTAGCACCTAGCGGGAACATGGGTGAGCAGTTCTTC
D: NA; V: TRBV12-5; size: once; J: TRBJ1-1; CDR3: CASGSRRGYTEAFF; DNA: TGTGCTAGTGGCTCCCGCAGGGGATACACTGAAGCTTTCTTT
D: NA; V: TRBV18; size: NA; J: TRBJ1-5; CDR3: CASSPQRSNQPQHF; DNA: TGTGCCAGCTCACCACAGAGGAGCAATCAGCCCCAGCATTTT
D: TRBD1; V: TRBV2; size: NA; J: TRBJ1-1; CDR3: CASSTGVRTEAFF; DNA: TGTGCCAGCAGCACAGGGGTACGGACTGAAGCTTTCTTT